One TCR beta chain is described in this entry. This clonotype was counted between two and nine times. Its binding antigen is unknown. Base qualities were left out, and no much larger clone turns up one base away. Profiling of TCR beta VDJ combinations and CDR3 sequences used genomic DNA as the template. An Illumina HiSeq 2000 was used for TCR repertoire sequencing. In the paper's pipeline: Repertoire assessment relied on Simpson's diversity index, CDR3 size and DJ length profiles, and TRBV/TRBJ rearrangement plots. The most abundant DNA sequence in the deep sequencing data was taken as the immunodominant clone. CDR3 amino acid sequences were checked for sharing across subjects and were also compared against the VDJdb database and published repertoires. The raw public reads went through TCRdb reprocessing: fastp at Q25, MiXCR clone calling, in-frame beta chains kept. Records with the same CDR3 protein are collapsed into one entry carrying the most frequent genes and DNA. TCRdb's processing, not the authors' own work, is the source of the V and J calls. This sample lists 170,000 or so distinct CDR3 sequences; 63% were detected once. The ten largest clonotypes hold more than 40% of the sample.

Flow cytometry had shown CD8+CD57+ cell expansion in the patients selected for sequencing. Every patient had severe acquired aplastic anemia, diagnosed using the International Study of Aplastic Anemia and Agranulocytosis and Camitta criteria. No patient had received any therapy when blood was sampled. In the study, sorted CD4+ and CD8+ blood T cells from patients with severe aplastic anemia and from healthy subjects underwent deep sequencing of TCR repertoires. Patients were enrolled under clinicaltrials.gov protocols 00001620, 01623167, 00001397, 00071045, 00081523 and 00961064 in the USA. Ficoll-Paque density gradient centrifugation was used to isolate peripheral blood mononuclear cells. Before DNA was extracted, CD4+ and CD8+ T cells were sorted using either FACS or magnetic beads. This record belongs to a study of CD8+CD57+ T cells in acquired aplastic anemia (dated by TCRdb to 2017 to 2018). As for the study more broadly: A mean of approximately 2.9 ug of DNA, ranging from roughly 0.2 to 27.4 ug, was extracted from sorted CD4+ and CD8+ cells. CD8+CD57+ expansion was defined as a frequency above the mean frequency observed in healthy subjects.

Counted from cysteine to phenylalanine, this CDR3 has 13 amino acids. CDR3 DNA is the only sequence kept; it has 39 bases, read in frame from the first base. The germline V and J ends show losses of 3 bases and 5 bases respectively, and no gene match explains 4 bases of the junction. The germline V gene (reference sequence) supplies CDR1 DFQATT and CDR2 SNEGSKA. Summary of the overall study and its limitations: Roughly 30 CD8+ CDR3 sequences were shared between patients and controls but appeared highly expressed in patients and within their immunodominant clones. Patients and healthy controls showed no significant difference in CD8+ Simpson's diversity (P=0.060).

Sequencing was done on a sample of sorted CD4+, CD8+, or CD8+CD57+ T cells (not recorded which) from PBMCs. The sequence links TRBV20-1 to TRBJ2-7; 10 middle bases align to TRBD2. This clonotype originated in a human donor with aplastic anemia. The DNA sequence reads TGCAGTGCTAGTAGCGGGAGGTTCGACGAGCAGTACTTC. This is translated as CSASSGRFDEQYF.